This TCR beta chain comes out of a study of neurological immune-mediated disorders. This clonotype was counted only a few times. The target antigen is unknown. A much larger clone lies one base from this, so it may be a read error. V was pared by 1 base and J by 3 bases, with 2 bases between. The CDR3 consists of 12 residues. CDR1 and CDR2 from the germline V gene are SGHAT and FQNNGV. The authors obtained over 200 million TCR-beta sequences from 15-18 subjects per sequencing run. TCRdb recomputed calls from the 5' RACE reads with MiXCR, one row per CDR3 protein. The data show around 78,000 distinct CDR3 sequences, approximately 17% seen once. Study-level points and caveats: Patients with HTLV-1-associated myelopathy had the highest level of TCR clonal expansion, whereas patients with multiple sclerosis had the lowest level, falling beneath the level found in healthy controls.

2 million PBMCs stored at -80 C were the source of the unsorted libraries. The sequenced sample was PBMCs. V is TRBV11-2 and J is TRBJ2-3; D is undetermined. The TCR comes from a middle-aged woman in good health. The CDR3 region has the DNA TGTGCCAGCAGCTTAGTTACAGATACGCAGTATTTT. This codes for CASSLVTDTQYF.